These 30 T cell receptor beta chains came from one sample sequenced in a study of T cell responses to AZD1222 COVID-19 vaccine. Generated by immunoSEQ multiplex PCR, the TCRdb table keeps only in-frame clones and is missing some. The sample holds 70,000 to 90,000 clones; roughly 84% are singletons and the top ten take less than 20%. This sample comprised peripheral blood, obtained 28 days after the second AZD1222 dose. These receptors were collected from an adult who received the AZD1222 COVID-19 vaccine.

This rearrangement joins TRBV28 to TRBJ1-1; maybe TRBD1 (5 bases). Germline values: CDR1 MDHEN, CDR2 SYDVKM. CDR3 size: 15 residues. The V gene lost 5 bases and the J gene lost 4 bases, with 17 bases spanning the gap. In nucleotides, the CDR3 is TGTGCCAGCAGTCCCGGTGGGGCAGGAGGCACTGAAGCTTTCTTT. It codes for CASSPGGAGGTEAFF.

The V call is TRBV6-5, the J call TRBJ1-1; 9 nucleotides match TRBD1. Trimming at V came to 6 bases and at J to 4 bases, leaving 9 bases not matched to a gene. This CDR3 has 15 amino acids. Germline CDR1 and CDR2: MNHEY and SVGAGI. The CDR3 coding sequence is TGTGCCAGCAGGGTTACAGGGGGCCGAGGCACTGAAGCTTTCTTT. Translating gives CASRVTGGRGTEAFF.

This clone was picked up one time. The chain joins TRBV5-6 to TRBJ2-5; 7 nucleotides match TRBD1. V lost 7 bases, J lost 3 bases, and 12 bases stayed unmatched. Germline-derived CDR1 and CDR2 are SGHDT and YYEEEE. CDR3 length: 15 amino acids. This CDR3 reads CASGSIRDSKETQYF. For the CDR3, the DNA is TGTGCCAGCGGATCCATCCGGGACAGCAAAGAGACCCAGTACTTC. The variable domain in full, completed from reference TRBV5-6 and TRBJ2-5, reads DAGVTQSPTHLIKTRGQQVTLRCSPKSGHDTVSWYQQALGQGPQFIFQYYEEEERQRGNFPDRFSGHQFPNYSSELNVNALLLGDSALYLCASGSIRDSKETQYFGPGTRLLVL.

The chain employs TRBV27 and TRBJ1-2; 8 bases align to TRBD1. The CDR3 covers 13 residues. V was clipped by 5 bases and J by 6 bases; unmatched bases: 5. CDR1 and CDR2 from the germline V gene are MNHEY and SMNVEV (reference sequence). CDR3 in DNA: TGTGCCAGCAGTATGACAGGGGTGGATGGCTACACCTTC. Translation gives CASSMTGVDGYTF.

The V call is TRBV19, the J call TRBJ2-7; possibly TRBD1 for D (6 bases). There are 14 residues in the CDR3. Germline V gene data show CDR1 as LNHDA and CDR2 as SQIVND (reference sequence). Trimming cost V 1 base and J 0 bases, with 7 bases left between them. CDR3 DNA: TGTGCCAGTAGTATAGGGGACATCTCCTACGAGCAGTACTTC. Its protein is CASSIGDISYEQYF.

The rearrangement links TRBV30 to TRBJ2-5; D is perhaps TRBD1 (6 bases). Trimming left V 7 bases short and J 4 bases short, with 19 bases between. The CDR3 runs 14 residues. Germline values: CDR1 GTSNPN, CDR2 SVGIG (reference sequence). This CDR3 reads CASREGQRVETQYF. The CDR3 region has the DNA TGTGCCTCCAGAGAAGGACAGCGTGTAGAGACCCAGTACTTC.

In this sample, this clone turned up a few times. The rearrangement joins TRBV19 to TRBJ1-5; D call uncertain. The CDR3 loop spans 13 amino acids. CDR1 is LNHDA and CDR2 is SQIVND in the germline V gene (reference sequence). The V end was cut by 2 bases, the J end by 1 base, with 3 bases between. The CDR3, as DNA: TGTGCCAGTAGTATAACCAGCAATCAGCCCCAGCATTTT. This gives the protein CASSITSNQPQHF.

The table lists this clone with a count of one. V gene TRBV19 combines with J gene TRBJ2-4; either TRBD1 or TRBD2 may supply D (6 bases each). The CDR3 is 15 amino acids. V dropped 8 bases and J dropped 5 bases, with 19 bases sitting between them. Germline assignment: CDR1 LNHDA and CDR2 SQIVND (reference sequence). The chain's CDR3 is CASSSQGGPQNIQYF. CDR3 bases: TGTGCCAGTTCCAGCCAAGGGGGGCCGCAAAACATTCAGTACTTC. Supplemented by reference TRBV19 and TRBJ2-4, the full variable domain reads DGGITQSPKYLFRKEGQNVTLSCEQNLNHDAMYWYRQDPGQGLRLIYYSQIVNDFQKGDIAEGYSVSREKKESFPLTVTSAQKNPTAFYLCASSSQGGPQNIQYFGAGTRLSVL.

The chain is built from TRBV2 and TRBJ1-2; D is unresolved. The V and J ends lost 4 bases and 4 bases respectively, with 10 bases between them. There are 13 residues in the CDR3. From germline, CDR1 is SNHLY and CDR2 FYNNEI. The CDR3 coding sequence is TGTGCCAGCAGTGTCCCGGACCTCTATGGCTACACCTTC. It codes for CASSVPDLYGYTF.

The genes are TRBV2 and TRBJ2-5; TRBD2 agrees at 9 bases. The CDR3 is 14 residues long. Germline CDR1 reads SNHLY; CDR2 reads FYNNEI. J lost 5 bases, V lost 7 bases, and 8 bases had no gene match. Here the CDR3 reads CASNPSGGTETQYF. The CDR3 DNA reads as TGTGCCAGCAATCCGAGCGGGGGGACGGAGACCCAGTACTTC.

The chain joins TRBV5-1 to TRBJ2-1; TRBD2 matches 11 bases. CDR3 length: 17 residues. The germline CDR1 and CDR2 sequences are SGHRS and YFSETQ. Trimming took 1 base from V and 6 from J; bases not matched to a gene: 9. This chain's CDR3 is CASSLNSGGAFGNEQFF. The CDR3 DNA reads as TGCGCCAGCAGCTTGAATAGCGGGGGGGCCTTTGGCAATGAGCAGTTCTTC.

This clone was detected only once. The chain couples TRBV28 to TRBJ1-1, with 10 bases aligning to TRBD1. Germline V lookup: CDR1 MDHEN, CDR2 SYDVKM. J was trimmed by 4 bases and V by 5 bases; bases with no gene match: 7. This CDR3 has 15 residues. The CDR3 bases are TGTGCCAGCAGTCCCCGGGACAGGGGTAGCACTGAAGCTTTCTTT. Its translation: CASSPRDRGSTEAFF.

CDR3 coding DNA: TGTGCCAGCAGGCCCTACAGGGTTGGGACTGAAGCTTTCTTT. It is translated as CASRPYRVGTEAFF. The rearrangement joins TRBV7-9 to TRBJ1-1; a possible D gene is TRBD1 (6 bases). This CDR3 has 14 residues. Trimming took off 6 bases at V and 5 bases at J, with 16 bases between the two ends. Germline V gene lookup returns CDR1 SEHNR and CDR2 FQNEAQ (reference sequence). Full variable domain (outside the CDR3, taken from reference TRBV7-9 and TRBJ1-1): DTGVSQNPRHKITKRGQNVTFRCDPISEHNRLYWYRQTLGQGPEFLTYFQNEAQLEKSRLLSDRFSAERPKGSFSTLEIQRTEQGDSAMYLCASRPYRVGTEAFFGQGTRLTVV.

The V call is TRBV3-1 (or the pseudogene TRBV3-2), the J call TRBJ2-7; D tentatively reads TRBD1 or TRBD2 (6 bases each). The CDR3 is 15 amino acids. Germline V gene sequence: CDR1 LGHDT, CDR2 YNNKEL (reference sequence). V shed 0 bases and J shed 4 bases, with 13 bases lying between them. CDR3 bases: TGTGCCAGCAGCCAAGAGGGGGGCTCGTTTTACGAGCAGTACTTC. Protein product: CASSQEGGSFYEQYF.

The CDR3 region has the DNA TGTGCCAGTACTGAGGGGAATCAGCCCCAGCATTTT. It translates to CASTEGNQPQHF. The chain recombines TRBV19 with TRBJ1-5; perhaps TRBD1 as D (5 bases). The CDR3 totals 12 residues. Trimming cost V 7 bases and J 4 bases, with 8 bases left between them. Germline assignment: CDR1 LNHDA and CDR2 SQIVND (reference sequence).

The CDR3 reads CASSLDRESEQYF. The CDR3 region has the DNA TGTGCCAGCAGCTTAGACAGGGAAAGCGAGCAGTACTTC. The V and J genes are TRBV7-2 and TRBJ2-7; a possible D gene is TRBD1 (6 bases). V was shortened by 1 base and J by 6 bases, with 10 bases between the two germline ends. The CDR3 length is 13 residues. The germline CDR1 and CDR2 sequences are SGHTA and FQGNSA.

The chain is built from TRBV19 and TRBJ2-5; 7 nucleotides line up with TRBD1. Trimming took 2 bases from V and 5 from J; bases not matched to a gene: 8. CDR3 length: 15 residues. CDR1 is LNHDA, CDR2 SQIVND, per germline (reference sequence). The CDR3 is CASSIRGQTAETQYF. The CDR3 DNA sequence: TGTGCCAGTAGTATAAGGGGACAGACCGCCGAGACCCAGTACTTC.

The J gene is TRBJ2-5, the V gene TRBV5-6; D may correspond to TRBD1 or TRBD2 (5 bases each). CDR1 is SGHDT and CDR2 is YYEEEE in the germline V gene. The CDR3 spans 14 residues. The V end lost 4 bases, the J end lost 9 bases, and 19 bases lay between the germline ends. The CDR3: CASSLRGSLNAQYF. The CDR3 bases are TGTGCCAGCAGCCTCCGGGGCAGCCTGAACGCCCAGTACTTC.

This clone came up once. CDR3 sequence (DNA): TGTGCCAGCAGTTTATTTTCAGGGTTACTAGATACGCAGTATTTT. It translates to CASSLFSGLLDTQYF. This chain links TRBV27 with TRBJ2-3; a weak D match, TRBD1 (5 bases). Germline V gene sequence: CDR1 MNHEY, CDR2 SMNVEV (reference sequence). Trimming shortened V by 1 base and J by 5 bases, and 13 bases separated the two germline ends. The CDR3 contains 15 residues.

The chain carries TRBV7-9 and TRBJ2-7; 9 bases are a match to TRBD1. Germline values: CDR1 SEHNR, CDR2 FQNEAQ (reference sequence). The CDR3 runs to 13 residues. J gave up 7 bases and V 5 bases, and 6 bases lay outside the gene matches. The CDR3 sequence is CASSLDRGWEQYF. CDR3 nucleotides: TGTGCCAGCAGCCTCGACAGGGGGTGGGAGCAGTACTTC.

The gene calls are TRBV11-2 and TRBJ1-4; D gene ambiguous. Trimming removed 5 bases at V and 7 bases at J, with 14 bases between. The CDR3 is made up of 14 amino acids. Germline CDR1 and CDR2: SGHAT and FQNNGV. CDR3 nucleotides: TGTGCCAGCAGCCTCCTTAGTGGCGGTGAAAAACTGTTTTTT. Amino acids: CASSLLSGGEKLFF. The whole variable domain, remainder taken from reference TRBV11-2 and TRBJ1-4, is EAGVAQSPRYKIIEKRQSVAFWCNPISGHATLYWYQQILGQGPKLLIQFQNNGVVDDSQLPKDRFSAERLKGVDSTLKIQPAKLEDSAVYLCASSLLSGGEKLFFGSGTQLSVL.

The J gene is TRBJ1-5, the V gene TRBV19; no clear D. The CDR3 loop spans 13 amino acids. The V end was cut by 9 bases, the J end by 3 bases, with 12 bases between. The V gene's germline CDR1 is LNHDA and CDR2 SQIVND (reference sequence). CDR3 nucleotides: TGTGCCAGCGAGTCCGGTATCAATCAGCCCCAGCATTTT. Translating gives CASESGINQPQHF.

The chain links TRBV6-1 to TRBJ2-7; no reliable D call. Between the trimmed V and J ends, which lost 2 bases and 0 bases, there was a span of 14 bases. CDR1 MNHNS and CDR2 SASEGT come from the germline V gene. The CDR3 sequence is 16 residues long. This CDR3 reads CASSEQEGPFSYEQYF. The CDR3 DNA follows: TGTGCCAGCAGTGAACAGGAAGGGCCTTTCTCCTACGAGCAGTACTTC.

The V gene is TRBV5-1, the J gene TRBJ1-1; D is unclear. Per germline, CDR1 SGHRS and CDR2 YFSETQ. The germline V and J ends were trimmed by 0 bases and 0 bases, with 3 bases remaining between them. The CDR3 covers 13 residues. CDR3 sequence reads: CASSLELNTEAFF. The DNA for the CDR3 is TGCGCCAGCAGCTTGGAGCTGAACACTGAAGCTTTCTTT.

The V gene is TRBV19, the J gene TRBJ1-2; D might be TRBD1 (6 bases). The CDR3 sequence is 14 residues long. The V gene lost 3 bases and the J gene lost 6 bases, with 14 bases spanning the gap. Germline V lookup: CDR1 LNHDA, CDR2 SQIVND (reference sequence). Here the CDR3 reads CASSMNPGTHGYTF. As DNA, the CDR3 is TGTGCCAGTAGTATGAACCCAGGGACACATGGCTACACCTTC.

The table lists this clone with a few counts. V and J are TRBV19 and TRBJ1-5, with D unclear. This CDR3 has 13 residues. The V end lost 1 base, the J end lost 4 bases, and 5 bases lay between the germline ends. The germline V gene has CDR1 LNHDA and CDR2 SQIVND (reference sequence). The CDR3 loop is CASSIADNQPQHF. CDR3 coding DNA: TGTGCCAGTAGTATAGCCGATAATCAGCCCCAGCATTTT.

The chain recombines TRBV11-2 with TRBJ2-7, with unresolved D. Germline CDR1 SGHAT, CDR2 FQNNGV. The CDR3 sequence is 17 residues long. V was trimmed by 4 bases and J by 4 bases, leaving 23 bases between them. CDR3 DNA: TGTGCCAGCAGCTCACGGTATCAGCCAAGAATTCGGTACGAGCAGTACTTC. As protein: CASSSRYQPRIRYEQYF.

The V and J genes are TRBV27 and TRBJ1-4, with D unresolved. CDR1 MNHEY and CDR2 SMNVEV come from the germline V gene (reference sequence). V was shortened by 3 bases and J by 2 bases, with 4 bases between the two germline ends. The CDR3 length is 13 residues. In DNA, the CDR3 is TGTGCCAGCAGTTTCCTCACTAATGAAAAACTGTTTTTT. Its translation: CASSFLTNEKLFF.

The chain recombines TRBV25-1 with TRBJ2-6; tentatively, D is TRBD1 (6 bases). This CDR3 has 16 amino acids. CDR1 and CDR2 from the germline V gene are MGHDK and SYGVNS. Trimming cost V 3 bases and J 4 bases, with 13 bases left between them. CDR3 sequence (DNA): TGTGCCAGCAGTGACCCACAGGGCCCCGGGGCCAACGTCCTGACTTTC. Protein: CASSDPQGPGANVLTF.

The gene calls are TRBV5-1 and TRBJ2-2, with D unclear. The CDR3 has 14 residues. The V end lost 8 bases, the J end lost 4 bases, and 15 bases lay between the germline ends. Germline values: CDR1 SGHRS, CDR2 YFSETQ. The CDR3 loop is CASMNMGGTGELFF. CDR3 in DNA: TGCGCCAGTATGAATATGGGCGGCACCGGGGAGCTGTTTTTT.